The rows below give T cell receptor beta chains drawn from one sample of a study of PD-L1 blockade in urothelial cancer. The assay was immunoSEQ multiplex PCR, and TCRdb's table has in-frame clones only and misses some. The table lists more than 95,000 clones, approximately 90% of them singletons, with 1.5% to 2% in the top ten. The sample was PBMCs, taken around atezolizumab (anti-PD-L1) treatment. The receptors were sampled from a man in his sixties with urothelial cancer. CDR3s include the opening cysteine and the closing phenylalanine or tryptophan. D genes are given only for firm matches. Not all rows give a size; the values are once, few, many and, for expanded clones, a class.

J gene	V gene	clone size	CDR3 length	D gene	CDR3 protein	CDR3 DNA
TRBJ2-7	TRBV19	NA	14	TRBD2	CASSPGLAGSEQYF	TGTGCCAGTAGCCCCGGACTAGCGGGAAGCGAGCAGTACTTC
TRBJ1-4	TRBV28	NA	16	TRBD1	CASSSPLQGVNEKLFF	TGTGCCAGCAGTTCCCCGTTACAGGGGGTTAATGAAAAACTGTTTTTT
TRBJ2-5	TRBV9	NA	15	TRBD2	CASSPGSGGTETQYF	TGTGCCAGCAGCCCTGGCTCGGGGGGTACGGAGACCCAGTACTTC
TRBJ2-7	TRBV27	NA	14	NA	CASSPLTSSYEQYF	TGTGCCAGCAGTCCCTTGACTAGCTCCTACGAGCAGTACTTC
TRBJ1-5	TRBV19	NA	15	NA	CASQISRISNQPQHF	TGTGCCAGTCAAATAAGCAGGATTAGCAATCAGCCCCAGCATTTT
TRBJ2-1	TRBV10-3	NA	16	TRBD2	CAIGASGGAYYNEQFF	TGTGCCATCGGGGCTAGCGGGGGGGCCTACTACAATGAGCAGTTCTTC
TRBJ1-5	TRBV5-6	NA	14	NA	CASRSSVSNQPQHF	TGTGCCAGCAGATCTAGCGTTAGCAATCAGCCCCAGCATTTT
TRBJ1-4	TRBV2	NA	14	TRBD1	CASSEWGQKGGLFF	TGTGCCAGCAGTGAATGGGGACAGAAGGGGGGACTGTTTTTT
TRBJ2-3	TRBV29-1	once	19	TRBD1	CSVVPVGTDYPASTDTQYF	TGCAGCGTTGTCCCGGTCGGGACAGACTACCCCGCTAGCACAGATACGCAGTATTTT
TRBJ2-5	TRBV19	NA	15	NA	CASSIDRVGGETQYF	TGTGCCAGTAGTATAGACAGGGTAGGAGGGGAGACCCAGTACTTC
TRBJ2-5	TRBV29-1	NA	13	NA	CSAIGKGGETQYF	TGCAGCGCCATCGGCAAGGGCGGGGAGACCCAGTACTTC
TRBJ2-2	TRBV6-5	NA	15	NA	CAARASRRNTGELFF	TGTGCCGCCCGCGCTAGCCGTCGGAACACCGGGGAGCTGTTTTTT
TRBJ1-2	TRBV5-1	NA	16	TRBD1	CASSTGQGASRYGYTF	TGCGCCAGCAGCACGGGACAGGGGGCAAGCCGCTATGGCTACACCTTC
TRBJ1-1	TRBV5-4	NA	15	NA	CASSLIAGTELVAFF	TGTGCCAGCAGCTTGATCGCAGGCACTGAACTCGTGGCTTTCTTT
TRBJ2-3	TRBV9	NA	16	TRBD2	CASSSRLAGTTDTQYF	TGTGCCAGCAGCTCCAGACTAGCGGGGACCACAGATACGCAGTATTTT
TRBJ1-4	TRBV5-1	NA	14	NA	CASSRKGEGEKLFF	TGCGCCAGCAGCCGCAAGGGAGAAGGAGAAAAACTGTTTTTT
TRBJ2-3	TRBV7-2	NA	16	TRBD2	CASSLGLAGETDTQYF	TGTGCCAGCAGCCTGGGACTAGCGGGTGAGACAGATACGCAGTATTTT
TRBJ2-3	TRBV5-1	NA	12	NA	CASSPIADTQYF	TGCGCCAGCAGCCCAATTGCAGATACGCAGTATTTT
TRBJ2-3	TRBV19	NA	13	TRBD1	CAIGQGGTDTQYF	TGTGCCATTGGACAGGGTGGCACAGATACGCAGTATTTT
TRBJ2-7	TRBV28	NA	14	TRBD1	CASSLSGRGYEQYF	TGTGCCAGCAGTTTATCCGGCAGGGGGTACGAGCAGTACTTC
TRBJ2-3	TRBV9	NA	14	NA	CASSVEEGTDTQYF	TGTGCCAGCAGCGTAGAGGAGGGCACAGATACGCAGTATTTT
TRBJ1-5	TRBV6-5	NA	15	TRBD1	CASKRTGGGNQPQHF	TGTGCCAGCAAAAGAACAGGGGGAGGGAATCAGCCCCAGCATTTT
TRBJ1-2	TRBV7-2	NA	14	NA	CASSLWDFGYGYTF	TGTGCCAGCAGCCTTTGGGACTTCGGGTATGGCTACACCTTC
TRBJ1-2	TRBV5-6	few	12	NA	CASSTGNYGYTF	TGTGCCAGCAGCACGGGAAACTATGGCTACACCTTC
TRBJ1-3	TRBV28	few	16	NA	CASSLWEVSSGNTIYF	TGTGCCAGCAGTTTATGGGAGGTCAGCTCTGGAAACACCATATATTTT
TRBJ2-7	TRBV7-2	NA	15	TRBD1	CASSLSAGGTYEQYF	TGTGCCAGCAGCTTATCGGCAGGGGGAACCTACGAGCAGTACTTC
TRBJ2-1	TRBV6-1	NA	11	NA	CASTEVAEQFF	TGTGCCAGCACCGAGGTGGCTGAGCAGTTCTTC
TRBJ2-5	TRBV5-1	NA	15	TRBD1	CASSLGQGTKETQYF	TGCGCCAGCAGCTTGGGACAGGGGACAAAAGAGACCCAGTACTTC
TRBJ1-1	TRBV5-1	NA	13	NA	CASSLQEDTEAFF	TGCGCCAGCAGCTTGCAAGAGGACACTGAAGCTTTCTTT
TRBJ1-6	TRBV9	once	17	TRBD1	CASSVDGQAFYNSPLHF	TGTGCCAGCAGCGTTGACGGACAGGCATTCTATAATTCACCCCTCCACTTT
TRBJ2-3	TRBV6-1	NA	15	NA	CASTDAGARTDTQYF	TGTGCCAGTACCGATGCGGGGGCGCGCACAGATACGCAGTATTTT
TRBJ2-3	TRBV6-5	NA	15	NA	CASSPEGGGTDTQYF	TGTGCCAGCAGCCCGGAGGGGGGGGGCACAGATACGCAGTATTTT
TRBJ2-7	TRBV11-1	NA	16	NA	CASSLGQSLISYEQYF	TGTGCCAGCAGCTTGGGGCAGAGCCTAATATCCTACGAGCAGTACTTC
TRBJ2-4	TRBV6-1	NA	13	NA	CASSEVTTTVQYF	TGTGCCAGCAGTGAAGTCACAACTACGGTTCAGTACTTC
TRBJ1-5	TRBV5-6	once	16	TRBD1	CASSQRDRGGNQPQHF	TGTGCCAGCAGCCAAAGGGACAGGGGTGGCAATCAGCCCCAGCATTTT
TRBJ1-2	TRBV28	NA	10	NA	CASGSYGYTF	TGTGCCAGCGGCAGCTATGGCTACACCTTC
TRBJ2-2	TRBV28	NA	17	TRBD2	CASRPGGLRGGTGELFF	TGTGCCAGCAGACCCGGAGGTTTGCGGGGGGGCACCGGGGAGCTGTTTTTT
TRBJ1-1	TRBV19	NA	12	TRBD1	CASTGQVGEAFF	TGTGCCAGTACGGGACAGGTGGGTGAAGCTTTCTTT
TRBJ2-3	TRBV7-8	NA	17	TRBD2	CASSLGASGMNTDTQYF	TGTGCCAGCAGCTTAGGGGCTAGCGGAATGAACACAGATACGCAGTATTTT
TRBJ2-3	TRBV5-4	NA	14	NA	CASMGGASTDTQYF	TGTGCCAGCATGGGCGGGGCTAGCACAGATACGCAGTATTTT
TRBJ1-5	TRBV28	NA	16	TRBD1	CASRGTQGVLNQPQHF	TGTGCCAGCAGAGGAACTCAGGGGGTTCTCAATCAGCCCCAGCATTTT
TRBJ2-1	TRBV9	once	15	TRBD2	CASSIGTSAHNEQFF	TGTGCCAGCAGTATAGGGACTAGCGCTCACAATGAGCAGTTCTTC